This note documents a single TCR beta chain sequence. The antigen is unknown. This record belongs to a study of OX40 agonist ivuxolimab in advanced cancers. Study details: In this trial design, patients received ivuxolimab intravenously at 0.01 to 10 mg/kg every 2 weeks. Study-level findings and limits: A proportion of nonresponders additionally exhibited low normalized T-cell clonal expansion.

Sequencing was performed with immunoSEQ multiplex PCR; in TCRdb, only in-frame clones are kept and a portion is missing. The sample consists of about 62,000 clones, approximately 80% of them appearing once. The clonotype originates from an adult with an advanced solid tumor such as melanoma, head and neck, liver or kidney cancer. The specimen was CD4+ or CD8+ T cells sorted from blood, collected in a trial of the OX40 agonist ivuxolimab.

The CDR3 sequence: CASSGTLNTGELFF. CDR3 sequence (DNA): TGTGCCAGCAGCGGGACTTTGAACACCGGGGAGCTGTTTTTT. V usage is TRBV6-5 and J usage is TRBJ2-2; a weak D match, TRBD2 (6 bases). The CDR3 length is 14 residues. The V end was cut by 6 bases, the J end by 1 base, with 9 bases between. Germline V gene sequence: CDR1 MNHEY, CDR2 SVGAGI.